A single sample gave rise to the 9 T cell receptor beta chains below, sequenced in a study of molecular identifiers for immune sequencing clone quantification. TCRdb fed the PCR reads into MiXCR, producing one record per CDR3 protein. Here the sample spans nearly 55,000 distinct CDR3 sequences, around 34% being singletons. Input material: naive CD8+ T cells from blood, with Jurkat cell RNA spiked in. The sample's subset: FACS-sorted CD8+CD4-CCR7+CD45RA+ naive T cells. The source is a human donor in good health. Some libraries in this study had Jurkat cell RNA spiked in.

This clonotype was counted many times. This sequence joins TRBV12-3 or TRBV12-4 and TRBJ2-2; the match to TRBD2 covers 7 bases. With V trimmed by 6 bases and J by 1 base, 2 bases remained unmatched. CDR3 length equals 14 residues. The CDR3 bases are TGTGCCAGCAGCAGGACTAGGAACACCGGGGAGCTGTTTTTT. Translated, it gives CASSRTRNTGELFF.

Remarks on this clonotype: This sequence may be a read error, since a much larger clone differs from it by one base. CDR3 sequence: CASSKPHNQPQHF. CDR3 DNA: TGTGCCAGCAGCAAACCCCACAATCAGCCCCAGCATTTT. The chain is built from TRBV12-3 or TRBV12-4 and TRBJ1-5; no reliable D call. Between the trimmed V and J ends, which lost 6 bases and 3 bases, there was a span of 9 bases. The CDR3 has 13 residues.

This clonotype was detected only a few times. The CDR3 nucleotides read TGTGCCAGCAGCCCCTCCGGACGGGTGATTTACGAGCAGTACTTC. This sequence encodes CASSPSGRVIYEQYF. The chain combines TRBV11-2 with TRBJ2-7; D gene uncertain. V was trimmed by 5 bases and J by 4 bases, leaving 18 bases between them. The CDR3 has 15 amino acids. Germline assignment: CDR1 SGHAT and CDR2 FQNNGV. The whole variable domain, filled in from reference TRBV11-2 and TRBJ2-7, reads EAGVAQSPRYKIIEKRQSVAFWCNPISGHATLYWYQQILGQGPKLLIQFQNNGVVDDSQLPKDRFSAERLKGVDSTLKIQPAKLEDSAVYLCASSPSGRVIYEQYFGPGTRLTVT.

The V call is TRBV4-3, the J call TRBJ2-7; the D is unclear. The germline V gene encodes CDR1 LGHNA and CDR2 YSLEER. The ends were cut back, 1 base at V and 2 bases at J, with 6 bases in the middle. The CDR3 length is 13 residues. CDR3 DNA sequence: TGCGCCAGCAGCCAAGTCCGGGCCTACGAGCAGTACTTC. Translation: CASSQVRAYEQYF.

The gene calls are TRBV27 and TRBJ2-3; 8 positions match TRBD2. The germline CDR1 and CDR2 sequences are MNHEY and SMNVEV (reference sequence). This CDR3 has 13 amino acids. Losses at the gene ends were 4 bases for V and 3 bases for J; bases not matched to a gene: 0. The CDR3 nucleotides read TGTGCCAGCAGTTCTAGCGGGACAGATACGCAGTATTTT. Its protein product is CASSSSGTDTQYF.

J is TRBJ2-7 and V is TRBV4-1; D call uncertain. V was shortened by 1 base and J by 3 bases, with 7 bases between the two germline ends. The CDR3 loop spans 13 amino acids. Looked up from germline, CDR1 is MGHRA and CDR2 is YSYEKL. Here the CDR3 reads CASSQAPYYEQYF. The CDR3 DNA reads as TGCGCCAGCAGCCAAGCCCCCTACTACGAGCAGTACTTC.

This clonotype was seen more than once but under ten times. V is TRBV4-3 and J is TRBJ2-7; D could derive from TRBD1 or TRBD2 (5 bases each). The CDR3 is made up of 14 amino acids. The germline V and J ends were trimmed by 2 bases and 3 bases, with 11 bases remaining between them. Germline V gene lookup returns CDR1 LGHNA and CDR2 YSLEER. The CDR3 bases are TGCGCCAGCAGCCAAATTGTGGGGGACTACGAGCAGTACTTC. Translated: CASSQIVGDYEQYF.

This clonotype was seen many times. The chain uses TRBV2 and TRBJ1-1, with D possibly matching TRBD1 (5 bases). This CDR3 spans 13 amino acids. The germline gives CDR1 SNHLY, CDR2 FYNNEI. Trimming shortened V by 8 bases and J by 4 bases, and 14 bases separated the two germline ends. In DNA form, the CDR3 reads TGTGCCAGCGGGGCTTTGAGGGGCACTGAAGCTTTCTTT. Translation: CASGALRGTEAFF.

V gene TRBV28 combines with J gene TRBJ1-5; D unclear. V was shortened by 6 bases and J by 1 base, with 10 bases between the two germline ends. CDR3 length: 14 amino acids. Germline assignment: CDR1 MDHEN and CDR2 SYDVKM. Here the CDR3 reads CASRLGGSNQPQHF. The CDR3 DNA is TGTGCCAGCAGATTAGGAGGGAGCAATCAGCCCCAGCATTTT.